The 16 T cell receptor beta chains below all came from one sample that was sequenced in a study of regulatory T cells in long-lasting Graves disease. Library construction for TCR beta used iRepertoire HTBI primers and Arm-PCR of CDR3 regions. TCRdb independently ran MiXCR on the multiplex PCR reads; one entry per CDR3 protein. The repertoire holds around 470,000 distinct CDR3 sequences, with roughly 15% as singletons. Time point: newly diagnosed GD, antithyroid drugs for less than 3 months. After RNA was extracted from PBMCs, the TCR library was made from it. The data also belong to a second study, concerning T cells in Graves' hyperthyroidism and ophthalmopathy.

The sample in question was peripheral blood mononuclear cells (PBMCs), obtained at new diagnosis, from a patient treated with antithyroid drugs. These receptors were taken from a woman between 50 and 59 years old with Graves disease.

This CDR3 is CATSFASTYNYEQYF. CDR3 coding DNA: TGTGCCACCAGCTTCGCAAGCACTTATAACTACGAGCAGTACTTC. J is TRBJ2-7 and V is TRBV15; D is unclear. Trimming shortened V by 5 bases and J by 3 bases, and 17 bases separated the two germline ends. The germline CDR1 and CDR2 sequences are LNHNV and YYDKDF (reference sequence). CDR3 size: 15 residues.

The chain is built from TRBV6-1 and TRBJ2-3; 14 nucleotides align to TRBD2. Judging by the DNA end, TRBJ2-7 fits better; the J call may be wrong. The CDR3 is made up of 13 amino acids. The germline CDR1 and CDR2 sequences are MNHNS and SASEGT. CDR3 bases: TGTGCCAGCACCGGACTAGCGGGAGGCGAGCAGTACTTC. Translating it yields CASTGLAGGEQYF.

The chain has TRBV19 and TRBJ1-1; unclear D gene. The CDR3 contains 16 residues. The V end was cut by 1 base, the J end by 1 base, with 13 bases between. The V gene's germline CDR1 is LNHDA and CDR2 SQIVND (reference sequence). The chain's CDR3 is CASSIGGSLGNTEAFF. The CDR3 coding sequence is TGTGCCAGTAGTATAGGAGGGTCGTTGGGGAACACTGAAGCTTTCTTT.

This clonotype was counted many times. The gene calls are TRBV27 and TRBJ2-7, with D tentatively TRBD1 (6 bases). In germline, CDR1 is MNHEY, CDR2 SMNVEV (reference sequence). Trimming pared 4 bases from V and 3 bases from J, leaving 10 bases between. The CDR3 consists of 13 residues. For the CDR3, the DNA is TGTGCCAGCAGTTACGGACAGAACTACGAGCAGTACTTC. Translation: CASSYGQNYEQYF.

Many counts were recorded for this clonotype. The chain combines TRBV4-1 with TRBJ1-1; TRBD1 might be the D (5 bases). Germline V gives CDR1 MGHRA, CDR2 YSYEKL. The CDR3 covers 15 residues. V lost 0 bases to trimming and J lost 6 bases, with 14 bases between them. The CDR3 here is CASSQDRDFNAEAFF. DNA of the CDR3: TGCGCCAGCAGCCAAGACCGGGACTTCAACGCTGAAGCTTTCTTT.

This clonotype was counted at least ten times. This chain connects TRBV11-3 to TRBJ2-1; D possibly corresponds to TRBD2 (5 bases). The CDR3 is made up of 13 amino acids. V lost 4 bases and J lost 9, with 13 bases in between. The germline gives CDR1 SGHNT, CDR2 YENEEA. This chain's CDR3 is CASSSRTGAEQFF. In nucleotides, the CDR3 is TGTGCCAGCAGCTCTAGGACTGGTGCTGAGCAGTTCTTC.

Regarding this clonotype: Possible read error: a much larger clone is one base away. V is TRBV3-1 and J is TRBJ2-3; 9 bases are a match to TRBD2. There are 16 residues in the CDR3. Germline loops: CDR1 LGHDT, CDR2 YNNKEL (reference sequence). CDR3 in amino acids: CASSHRLAGGIDTHYF. The DNA of the CDR3 is TGTGCCAGCAGCCACCGGTTGGCGGGAGGGATAGATACGCACTATTTT.

This clonotype was detected a few times. With a much larger clone just one base away, this may be a read error. The chain is built from TRBV15 and TRBJ2-1; D not certain. The CDR3 has 15 residues. V was clipped by 4 bases and J by 6 bases, with 16 bases between them. From germline, CDR1 is LNHNV and CDR2 YYDKDF (reference sequence). CDR3 sequence reads: CATSNRSCAVNEQFF. CDR3 nucleotides: TGTGCCACCAGCAACCGCAGCTGCGCCGTCAATGAGCAGTTCTTC.

This clonotype has just a few counts. The gene calls are TRBV6-2 or TRBV6-3 and TRBJ1-5; a possible D gene is TRBD1 (5 bases). The CDR3 has 17 amino acids. V lost 0 bases and J 1 base, leaving 13 bases between the germline ends. Germline V lookup: CDR1 MNHEY, CDR2 SVGEGT. The CDR3 DNA sequence: TGTGCCAGCAGTTACTCGAGCTACAGGATGAGCAATCAGCCCCAGCATTTT. The encoded protein is CASSYSSYRMSNQPQHF.

This clonotype was seen repeatedly, ten times or more. The CDR3 region has the DNA TGTGCCAGCAGCTTAGATCGGGGGAGGGCTGAAGCTTTCTTT. Its translation is CASSLDRGRAEAFF. The genes are TRBV11-2 and TRBJ1-1; a weak D match, TRBD1 (5 bases). Germline V gives CDR1 SGHAT, CDR2 FQNNGV. The CDR3 runs 14 residues. V lost 0 bases and J 6 bases, leaving 11 bases between the germline ends.

This clonotype was recorded at least ten times. V is TRBV9 and J is TRBJ2-2; no clear D. Germline lookup yields CDR1 SGDLS and CDR2 YYNGEE. The V and J ends lost 2 bases and 4 bases respectively, with 3 bases between them. The CDR3 has 12 amino acids. The DNA of the CDR3 is TGTGCCAGCAGCGTGAGCACCGGGGAGCTGTTTTTT. Translation gives CASSVSTGELFF.

This clonotype came up once. The chain employs TRBV4-1 and TRBJ2-3; D is perhaps TRBD1 (6 bases). The CDR3 spans 15 residues. Germline lookup yields CDR1 MGHRA and CDR2 YSYEKL. The V end lost 2 bases, the J end lost 7 bases, and 16 bases lay between the germline ends. The DNA for the CDR3 is TGCGCCAGCAGCCAATTGAGGGGGAGTCGGAATACGCAGTATTTT. Its translation is CASSQLRGSRNTQYF.

This clonotype was recorded at least ten times. The chain employs TRBV7-9 and TRBJ2-3; 10 bases fit TRBD2. This CDR3 region has 16 residues. With V trimmed by 1 base and J by 3 bases, 4 bases remained unmatched. Germline V lookup: CDR1 SEHNR, CDR2 FQNEAQ (reference sequence). The CDR3 DNA sequence: TGTGCCAGCAGCTTAGGAGCGGGAGGGCCTACAGATACGCAGTATTTT. This gives the protein CASSLGAGGPTDTQYF. Drawing the rest from reference TRBV7-9 and TRBJ2-3, the complete variable domain is DTGVSQNPRHKITKRGQNVTFRCDPISEHNRLYWYRQTLGQGPEFLTYFQNEAQLEKSRLLSDRFSAERPKGSFSTLEIQRTEQGDSAMYLCASSLGAGGPTDTQYFGPGTRLTVL.

In this sample, this clonotype turned up many times. This rearrangement joins TRBV7-9 to TRBJ2-7; D not resolved. Deletions cut 3 bases from V and 2 bases from J, with 2 bases between. The CDR3 runs to 11 residues. In germline, CDR1 is SEHNR, CDR2 FQNEAQ (reference sequence). CDR3 protein: CASSLTYEQYF. In DNA form, the CDR3 reads TGTGCCAGCAGCTTGACCTACGAGCAGTACTTC.

This clonotype appeared a few times. The J gene is TRBJ2-1, the V gene TRBV29-1; 9 nucleotides match TRBD1. The CDR3 covers 11 residues. J was trimmed by 7 bases and V by 8 bases; bases with no gene match: 3. Looked up from germline, CDR1 is SQVTM and CDR2 is ANQGSEA. In DNA form, the CDR3 reads TGCAGCTCGGACAGGGGAAATGAGCAGTTCTTC. This sequence encodes CSSDRGNEQFF.

The sample holds a few counts of this clonotype. A junction end diverges from the germline sequence, so it may reflect a read error. The genes are TRBV18 and TRBJ2-2; no clear D gene. There are 13 residues in the CDR3. Germline V gene data show CDR1 as KGHSH and CDR2 as LQKENI. CDR3 DNA: TGTGCCAGCTCACCATACGGCACCAGGGAGCTGTTTTTT. Protein product: CASSPYGTRELFF.